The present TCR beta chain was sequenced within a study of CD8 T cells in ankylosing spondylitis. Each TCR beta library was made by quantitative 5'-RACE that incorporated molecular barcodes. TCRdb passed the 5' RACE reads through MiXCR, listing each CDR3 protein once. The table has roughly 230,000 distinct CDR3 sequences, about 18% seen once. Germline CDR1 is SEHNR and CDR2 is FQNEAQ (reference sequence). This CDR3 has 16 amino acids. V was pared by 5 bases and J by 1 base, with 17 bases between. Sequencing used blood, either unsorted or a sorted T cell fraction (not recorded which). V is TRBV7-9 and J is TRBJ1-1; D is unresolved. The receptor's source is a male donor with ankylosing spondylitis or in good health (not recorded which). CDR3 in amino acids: CASSPPGGLGNTEAFF. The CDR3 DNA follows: TGTGCCAGCAGCCCTCCAGGAGGCTTAGGGAACACTGAAGCTTTCTTT.